This T cell receptor beta chain was recorded in a study of T cell responses to AZD1222 COVID-19 vaccine. General study points: The span of vaccine-associated CD4 TCRs extended across spike, with dominance at 160-218 and 743-854. Clonal diversity may have been underestimated, and the donors were mostly white British, with more females than males.

Notes on this clone: What it binds is not known.

Method: immunoSEQ multiplex PCR; TCRdb's copy keeps in-frame clones and lacks some. The data contain around 83,000 clones, over 75% of them seen just once; the ten biggest clones take up around 5.8%. V shed 1 base and J shed 0 bases, with 10 bases lying between them. The CDR3 length is 16 residues. The germline V gene encodes CDR1 SGHTA and CDR2 FQGNSA. This sequence joins TRBV7-2 and TRBJ1-3; D is uncertain. The TCR originated in an adult who received the AZD1222 COVID-19 vaccine. This material consisted of peripheral blood, taken 28 days after the second AZD1222 dose. CDR3 in amino acids: CASSLETRTSGNTIYF. The CDR3 nucleotides are TGTGCCAGCAGCTTAGAGACCAGAACCTCTGGAAACACCATATATTTT.